This T cell receptor beta chain was captured by sequencing in a study of blood T cell repertoires in COVID-19. The CDR3 has 18 amino acids. The J segment lost 0 bases and the V segment lost 4 bases, leaving 9 bases of the junction unmatched. Germline V gives CDR1 SGDLS, CDR2 YYNGEE. The repertoire was sequenced with immunoSEQ multiplex PCR; TCRdb's copy has only in-frame clones and lacks some. The sample holds about 140,000 clones, approximately 88% seen once. This chain uses TRBV9 with TRBJ2-6; 8 nucleotides line up with TRBD1. Source material: peripheral blood. The TCR was taken from an older man with acute or convalescent COVID-19. For the CDR3, the DNA is TGTGCCAGCAGCCCACATCGGGGACAGGCCTCTGGGGCCAACGTCCTGACTTTC. Translated, it gives CASSPHRGQASGANVLTF.